This T cell receptor beta chain derives from a study of cytomegalovirus exposure and HLA in healthy donors. The PCR contained 60 Vbeta and 13 Jbeta primers. The table came from immunoSEQ multiplex PCR; TCRdb's copy has only in-frame clones and leaves some out. The sample includes about 200,000 clones, about 80% of them seen just once. Per germline, CDR1 ENHRY and CDR2 SYGVKD. Germline trimming cut 5 bases from V and 6 bases from J; bases unmatched to any gene: 15. There are 17 residues in the CDR3. The specimen sequenced was PBMCs. The receptor's source is a girl under 18 in good health and CMV-seronegative. The genes are TRBV10-3 and TRBJ2-7; 11 bases are shared with TRBD1. The CDR3 bases are TGTGCCATCAGTTCCCCGGGTCTATGGACAGGGGGCGGCGAGCAGTACTTC. Protein: CAISSPGLWTGGGEQYF.